The 26 T cell receptor beta chains below were found in one sample sequenced in a study of blood T cell repertoires in COVID-19. The protocol was immunoSEQ multiplex PCR, while the TCRdb copy is restricted to in-frame clones and leaves out a portion. The sample records fewer than 250,000 clones, 65% to 90% being singletons. The sample taken for sequencing was peripheral blood. These receptors all stem from a man aged 45-60 years with COVID-19, enrolled during active disease.

V gene TRBV2 combines with J gene TRBJ2-2; 7 bases line up with TRBD2. Looked up from germline, CDR1 is SNHLY and CDR2 is FYNNEI. J gave up 1 base and V 6 bases, and 8 bases lay outside the gene matches. This CDR3 has 16 residues. This CDR3 reads CASRFGLDGNTGELFF. DNA for the CDR3: TGTGCCAGCAGGTTCGGACTAGACGGGAACACCGGGGAGCTGTTTTTT.

The chain joins TRBV6-5 to TRBJ1-4, with 7 bases that match TRBD1. This CDR3 region has 14 residues. CDR1 and CDR2 from the germline V gene are MNHEY and SVGAGI. The junction had 8 bases not matched to a gene; V was cut back by 6 bases and J by 7 bases. In nucleotides, the CDR3 is TGTGCCAGCAGACGAGACGGGACAGCTGAAAAACTGTTTTTT. Its translation is CASRRDGTAEKLFF.

V and J are TRBV11-2 and TRBJ1-1; D is ambiguous. The CDR3 sequence is 13 residues long. V shed 5 bases and J shed 4 bases, with 11 bases lying between them. Germline V gene sequence: CDR1 SGHAT, CDR2 FQNNGV. The CDR3 DNA sequence: TGTGCCAGCAGCCCTCACGCCGGCACTGAAGCTTTCTTT. Translating it yields CASSPHAGTEAFF.

The genes are TRBV5-4 and TRBJ1-6; tentative D call: TRBD1 (5 bases). In germline, CDR1 is SGHNT, CDR2 YYREEE (reference sequence). The CDR3 sequence is 14 residues long. V was shortened by 6 bases and J by 10 bases, with 17 bases between the two germline ends. This CDR3 reads CASTSGTSSSPLHF. CDR3 DNA: TGTGCCAGCACGTCCGGGACTTCCTCCTCACCCCTCCACTTT.

The J gene is TRBJ1-3, the V gene TRBV7-9, with D perhaps matching TRBD1 (6 bases). CDR1 is SEHNR and CDR2 is FQNEAQ in the germline V gene (reference sequence). The CDR3 spans 19 residues. The germline V and J ends were trimmed by 5 bases and 0 bases, with 23 bases remaining between them. The CDR3 here is CASSPDWPGTSTSGNTIYF. The CDR3 DNA sequence: TGTGCCAGCAGCCCAGACTGGCCCGGGACATCAACCTCTGGAAACACCATATATTTT.

The J gene is TRBJ2-5, the V gene TRBV7-9; D is uncertain. This CDR3 has 11 residues. Deletions cut 5 bases from V and 8 bases from J, with 9 bases between. Germline V gene lookup returns CDR1 SEHNR and CDR2 FQNEAQ (reference sequence). The DNA for the CDR3 is TGTGCCAGCAGCCTATCCCTCACCCAGTACTTC. It translates to CASSLSLTQYF.

This clone showed up just a few times. V usage is TRBV10-3 and J usage is TRBJ1-3; D gene ambiguous. The V end lost 3 bases, the J end lost 0 bases, and 9 bases lay between the germline ends. The germline gives CDR1 ENHRY, CDR2 SYGVKD. This CDR3 has 15 amino acids. The CDR3 DNA reads as TGTGCCATCAGTGATCTTTTGAGCTCTGGAAACACCATATATTTT. Amino acid sequence: CAISDLLSSGNTIYF.

The chain uses TRBV15 and TRBJ2-7; 13 bases fit TRBD2. Germline CDR1 LNHNV, CDR2 YYDKDF (reference sequence). The CDR3 runs 19 residues. V shed 0 bases and J 3 bases; nucleotides not matched to a gene: 11. As DNA, the CDR3 is TGTGCCACCAGCAGAGAACATCCCGGGACTAGCGGGATTATCTACGAGCAGTACTTC. This translates into CATSREHPGTSGIIYEQYF.

The rearrangement links TRBV5-1 to TRBJ2-1, with TRBD2 matching 15 bases. The CDR3 is 19 amino acids. Germline CDR1 and CDR2: SGHRS and YFSETQ. V gave up 3 bases and J gave up 0 bases; unmatched junction bases: 7. The CDR3 is CASSSTGTSGGSSYNEQFF. The CDR3 DNA sequence: TGCGCCAGCAGCTCGACAGGGACTAGCGGGGGGTCCTCCTACAATGAGCAGTTCTTC. The full variable domain, completed using reference TRBV5-1 and TRBJ2-1, is KAGVTQTPRYLIKTRGQQVTLSCSPISGHRSVSWYQQTPGQGLQFLFEYFSETQRNKGNFPGRFSGRQFSNSRSEMNVSTLELGDSALYLCASSSTGTSGGSSYNEQFFGPGTRLTVL.

This chain links TRBV6-5 with TRBJ2-1; weak D call: TRBD1 (6 bases). Trimming shortened V by 8 bases and J by 0 bases, and 14 bases separated the two germline ends. The CDR3 has 15 residues. From germline, CDR1 is MNHEY and CDR2 SVGAGI. CDR3 sequence (DNA): TGTGCCAGCGACGAACAGGGAGTCTCCTACAATGAGCAGTTCTTC. It is translated as CASDEQGVSYNEQFF.

The V gene is TRBV4-2, the J gene TRBJ2-2, with 9 bases matching TRBD1. This CDR3 comprises 16 residues. V was clipped by 2 bases and J by 5 bases; unmatched bases: 6. Germline CDR1 and CDR2: LGHNA and YNFKEQ. In DNA, the CDR3 is TGTGCCAGCAGCCAATCGGACAGGGGTCATACCGGGGAGCTGTTTTTT. Translation gives CASSQSDRGHTGELFF.

J is TRBJ1-4 and V is TRBV19, with TRBD1 matching 8 bases. The germline V gene has CDR1 LNHDA and CDR2 SQIVND (reference sequence). CDR3 length: 16 residues. V was pared by 0 bases and J by 10 bases, with 10 bases of the junction left unmatched. CDR3 residues: CASSIDLRQGMSKLFF. The CDR3 nucleotides read TGTGCCAGTAGTATAGACCTTCGACAGGGGATGTCAAAACTGTTTTTT. The whole variable domain, filled in from reference TRBV19 and TRBJ1-4, reads DGGITQSPKYLFRKEGQNVTLSCEQNLNHDAMYWYRQDPGQGLRLIYYSQIVNDFQKGDIAEGYSVSREKKESFPLTVTSAQKNPTAFYLCASSIDLRQGMSKLFFGSGTQLSVL.

This clone was observed once. The chain combines TRBV18 with TRBJ1-5, with 7 bases matching TRBD1. The trim removed 8 bases at V and 6 bases at J, leaving 16 bases unmatched. Germline-derived CDR1 and CDR2 are KGHSH and LQKENI. The CDR3 consists of 16 residues. For the CDR3, the DNA is TGTGCCAGCAGCTTGGTTCGGGCACAGGGGCGTCAGCCCCAGCATTTT. Protein: CASSLVRAQGRQPQHF. Variable domain in full (rest from reference TRBV18 and TRBJ1-5): NAGVMQNPRHLVRRRGQEARLRCSPMKGHSHVYWYRQLPEEGLKFMVYLQKENIIDESGMPKERFSAEFPKEGPSILRIQQVVRGDSAAYFCASSLVRAQGRQPQHFGDGTRLSIL.

The V gene is TRBV6-5, the J gene TRBJ2-1; tentative D call: TRBD1 (5 bases). Germline V gene lookup returns CDR1 MNHEY and CDR2 SVGAGI. Between the trimmed V and J ends, which lost 5 bases and 5 bases, there was a span of 10 bases. The CDR3 is 13 residues long. The CDR3 nucleotides read TGTGCCAGCAGTCCCATGGGGCACAATGAGCAGTTCTTC. Its protein product is CASSPMGHNEQFF.

The DNA for the CDR3 is TGTGCCAGCAGTAAGGGACTAGCGGGAGCAGATGAGCAGTTCTTC. Amino acid sequence: CASSKGLAGADEQFF. The chain joins TRBV6-5 to TRBJ2-1; 14 bases line up with TRBD2. V shed 5 bases and J 8 bases; nucleotides not matched to a gene: 5. Per the germline V gene, CDR1 is MNHEY and CDR2 is SVGAGI. The CDR3 sequence is 15 residues long.

V is TRBV19 and J is TRBJ1-6, with D perhaps TRBD1 (6 bases). Per germline, CDR1 LNHDA and CDR2 SQIVND (reference sequence). This CDR3 has 16 amino acids. Trimming shortened V by 4 bases and J by 8 bases, and 18 bases separated the two germline ends. In DNA, the CDR3 is TGTGCCAGTAGTAAAGTTGAACAGGGAAATTATTCACCCCTCCACTTT. Translating gives CASSKVEQGNYSPLHF.

This sequence joins TRBV6-5 and TRBJ1-2; tentative D call: TRBD1 (6 bases). The CDR3 loop spans 14 amino acids. Germline V gene lookup returns CDR1 MNHEY and CDR2 SVGAGI. The V and J ends lost 7 bases and 7 bases respectively, with 19 bases between them. CDR3 residues: CASTHNRETVGYTF. The CDR3 coding sequence is TGTGCCAGCACTCACAACAGGGAGACGGTTGGCTACACCTTC.

The CDR3 sequence: CASSLEKTEKLFF. The CDR3 bases are TGTGCCAGCAGTTTAGAAAAGACAGAAAAACTGTTTTTT. V usage is TRBV12-3 or TRBV12-4 and J usage is TRBJ1-4; D gene uncertain. The CDR3 covers 13 residues. Trimming shortened V by 1 base and J by 8 bases, and 8 bases separated the two germline ends.

The V gene is TRBV6-2 or TRBV6-3, the J gene TRBJ1-2, with 7 bases matching TRBD1. The CDR3 runs to 15 residues. J lost 4 bases, V lost 6 bases, and 11 bases had no gene match. Germline V gene lookup returns CDR1 MNHEY and CDR2 SVGEGT. CDR3 loop: CASSPTGAGLYGYTF. The CDR3 DNA sequence: TGTGCCAGCAGCCCCACAGGGGCGGGACTCTATGGCTACACCTTC.

The chain carries TRBV19 and TRBJ1-5, with D hard to call. Trimming stripped 5 bases from V and 4 bases from J, with 9 bases between. This CDR3 is 13 amino acids long. Germline CDR1 is LNHDA and CDR2 is SQIVND (reference sequence). The DNA for the CDR3 is TGTGCCAGTAGTTTCCAGACAAATCAGCCCCAGCATTTT. This sequence encodes CASSFQTNQPQHF. The full variable domain, with the rest looked up from reference TRBV19 and TRBJ1-5, is DGGITQSPKYLFRKEGQNVTLSCEQNLNHDAMYWYRQDPGQGLRLIYYSQIVNDFQKGDIAEGYSVSREKKESFPLTVTSAQKNPTAFYLCASSFQTNQPQHFGDGTRLSIL.

The chain joins TRBV10-3 to TRBJ2-7; TRBD2 matches 8 bases. CDR3 length: 16 amino acids. Germline V gene lookup returns CDR1 ENHRY and CDR2 SYGVKD. The J segment lost 2 bases and the V segment lost 7 bases, leaving 13 bases of the junction unmatched. CDR3 residues: CAITQTSARDTYEQYF. CDR3 DNA: TGTGCCATCACCCAGACTAGCGCACGCGACACCTACGAGCAGTACTTC.

The V and J genes are TRBV19 and TRBJ2-1; 14 bases align to TRBD2. The germline CDR1 and CDR2 sequences are LNHDA and SQIVND (reference sequence). The CDR3 is made up of 19 amino acids. J gave up 6 bases and V 0 bases, and 10 bases lay outside the gene matches. The CDR3 DNA follows: TGTGCCAGTAGTATAGAGCGACTAGCGGGAGGGGGTTATTTCAATGAGCAGTTCTTC. It encodes CASSIERLAGGGYFNEQFF.

This sequence joins TRBV5-1 and TRBJ2-5; 8 bases align to TRBD2. The CDR3 is 16 amino acids. J gave up 4 bases and V 1 base, and 9 bases lay outside the gene matches. Germline V CDR1 and CDR2: SGHRS, YFSETQ. The CDR3 sequence is CASSLTGTRSRETQYF. CDR3 in DNA: TGCGCCAGCAGCTTGACCGGGACTAGGTCTCGAGAGACCCAGTACTTC.

This clone was seen a single time. The V gene is TRBV5-8, the J gene TRBJ2-1, with TRBD2 matching over 11 bases. Germline V lookup: CDR1 SGHTS, CDR2 YDEGEE. The CDR3 consists of 20 residues. J was trimmed by 0 bases and V by 4 bases; bases with no gene match: 15. The CDR3 reads CASSLAGGSLGASSYNEQFF. The CDR3 DNA reads as TGTGCCAGCAGCCTAGCGGGAGGATCTCTAGGTGCTAGCTCCTACAATGAGCAGTTCTTC.

CDR3 in amino acids: CASSTIGGLAGVGTDTQYF. In DNA, the CDR3 is TGTGCCAGTAGTACTATAGGAGGACTAGCGGGAGTAGGCACAGATACGCAGTATTTT. The chain recombines TRBV19 with TRBJ2-3; 13 bases agree with TRBD2. V dropped 4 bases and J dropped 1; count of bases not matched to a gene: 11. There are 19 residues in the CDR3. Germline V CDR1 and CDR2: LNHDA, SQIVND (reference sequence).

The chain recombines TRBV30 with TRBJ2-7, with D possibly matching TRBD1 (6 bases). The germline CDR1 and CDR2 sequences are GTSNPN and SVGIG (reference sequence). The CDR3 consists of 11 residues. The CDR3 DNA reads TGTGCTTTCGGGCTAGGGGGCGAGCAGTACTTC. Translation gives CAFGLGGEQYF.